This TCR beta chain was obtained from a study of cytomegalovirus exposure and HLA in healthy donors (dated by TCRdb to about 2017). For the study in its entirety: According to a later analysis, the 110 or so validation repertoires were produced on the same platform as the 600 to 850 repertoires of the first cohort. The study aimed to test whether cataloging public T cell receptors could reveal signatures of past pathogen exposure. A separate validation cohort of roughly 130 different subjects was used in addition to the roughly 640-subject first cohort. The study combined high-throughput TCR immunosequencing, statistical association of individual TCRs with disease status, and machine learning to predict cytomegalovirus infection status. The paper as a whole reports these results and caveats: The classifier was reported to diagnose cytomegalovirus status with high specificity and sensitivity in both the original and validation cohorts. A total of roughly 160 TCR beta chains were listed by the study as associated with cytomegalovirus. Of the cluster scores, about 94% were above 0 in a later analysis, which found that TCRs clustered in the first cohort also tended to co-occur in the approximately 110 validation repertoires. It was suggested by the authors that the approach could potentially be generalized to other disease states and immunological phenotypes. The validation cohort had no HLA typing available for a later analysis, so co-occurrence within that cohort was assessed over all 120 repertoires. In vitro tests confirmed that a few of the cytomegalovirus-associated TCR beta chains recognize cytomegalovirus antigens. Most TCR sequences were seen in very few donors, while some public TCRs were found in many individuals.

The library was generated by the immunoSEQ multiplex PCR assay. Per the authors' processing: A statistical classification framework was built for diagnosing cytomegalovirus status from the catalog of TCR beta chain sequences. TCRdb retrieved this table from immuneACCESS and kept in-frame rearrangements only. Not all clones are present; in checked studies, unresolved V genes account for under half, and no reason is known for the remainder. The D gene and trimming were derived from the DNA, and the V and J assignments and clone size from that table. In this sample the table shows about 120,000 clones, around 87% of which occur a single time. The ten largest clonotypes hold about 6% of the sample. As concerns this clone: Its cognate antigen has yet to be identified. No base quality information exists; no much larger clone differs at one position.

Donors formed part of the validation cohort, which comprised 120 subjects and was distinct from the first cohort of several hundred subjects. V lost 4 bases and J lost 7 bases; the stretch between them is 15 bases long. As encoded in the germline V gene (reference sequence), CDR1 is SGHNT while CDR2 is YYREEE. From its cysteine to its phenylalanine, the CDR3 spans 15 amino acids. Just the 45-base CDR3 DNA is kept, in frame starting at base 1. The sequenced material came from PBMCs. The chain links TRBV5-4 with TRBJ1-6, and possibly TRBD1, on 5 matching bases. The clonotype was recovered from a young woman in good health and CMV-seropositive. The nucleotides are TGTGCCAGCAGCCGTCCGGGGGGTCGCAATTCACCCCTCCACTTT. The resulting protein is CASSRPGGRNSPLHF. Where the CDR3 stops, the reference TRBV5-4 and TRBJ1-6 genes take over; the full variable domain is ETGVTQSPTHLIKTRGQQVTLRCSSQSGHNTVSWYQQALGQGPQFIFQYYREEENGRGNFPPRFSGLQFPNYSSELNVNALELDDSALYLCASSRPGGRNSPLHFGNGTRLTVT.